The 29 T cell receptor beta chains below all came from one sample that was sequenced in a study of shared clonotypes between healthy human individuals (dated by TCRdb to 2020 to 2022). The protocol used for the library was the immunoSEQ multiplex PCR assay. TCRdb took this table from immuneACCESS and kept in-frame rearrangements with V and J called. Such tables lack part of the clones; where checked against another copy, unresolved V genes explain under half of the gap, and the rest is unexplained. For this sample there are roughly 1 million clones; approximately 72% appear just once. The ten largest account for approximately 1.5% of the sample. Sequences were obtained from memory CD4+ T cells sorted from blood. The sample's cell subset or site, from its label and the paper: CD45RA-negative fraction. Receptors originate from a man in his late teens or twenties in good health.

The chain carries TRBV30 and TRBJ2-3; D gene uncertain. V lost 1 base and J 4 bases, leaving 3 bases between the germline ends. The CDR3 has 11 residues. Germline values: CDR1 GTSNPN, CDR2 SVGIG (reference sequence). The CDR3 coding sequence is TGTGCCTGGAGTGAACCAGATACGCAGTATTTT. Translating gives CAWSEPDTQYF.

The rearrangement links TRBV5-1 to TRBJ2-3; D unresolved. The CDR3 sequence is 12 residues long. Germline V gene lookup returns CDR1 SGHRS and CDR2 YFSETQ. The V end was cut by 7 bases, the J end by 5 bases, with 11 bases between. The CDR3 bases are TGCGCCAGCCAAGGTTCAGGAGATACGCAGTATTTT. Residues: CASQGSGDTQYF.

This clone was picked up a small number of times. In DNA, the CDR3 is TGTGCCAGCAGTTCCCAAGGGACAATGCTAGCCAAAAACATTCAGTACTTC. Amino acids: CASSSQGTMLAKNIQYF. This chain uses TRBV28 with TRBJ2-4; D possibly corresponds to TRBD1 (6 bases). The germline CDR1 and CDR2 sequences are MDHEN and SYDVKM. The CDR3 spans 17 residues. The V and J ends lost 4 bases and 0 bases respectively, with 16 bases between them.

This clone was seen at least ten times. V and J are TRBV2 and TRBJ2-7, with 9 bases lining up with TRBD1. CDR3 length: 13 amino acids. V lost 4 bases, J lost 5 bases, and 3 bases stayed unmatched. Per germline, CDR1 SNHLY and CDR2 FYNNEI. CDR3 in amino acids: CASSGDRANEQYF. The CDR3 region has the DNA TGTGCCAGCAGTGGGGACAGGGCTAACGAGCAGTACTTC.

V gene TRBV6-1 combines with J gene TRBJ1-2; 9 bases are a match to TRBD1. In germline, CDR1 is MNHNS, CDR2 SASEGT. The CDR3 length is 14 residues. Trimming cost V 5 bases and J 6 bases; bases outside gene matches: 7. The chain's CDR3 is CASSSDRGGHGYTF. The CDR3 DNA reads as TGTGCCAGCAGTTCCGACAGGGGGGGACATGGCTACACCTTC.

The chain couples TRBV5-4 to TRBJ1-1, with TRBD1 identical over 8 bases. The CDR3 covers 15 residues. CDR1 is SGHNT and CDR2 is YYREEE in the germline V gene (reference sequence). Trimming cost V 2 bases and J 1 base; bases outside gene matches: 4. This CDR3 reads CASSFYQGANTEAFF. In DNA, the CDR3 is TGTGCCAGCAGCTTCTATCAGGGGGCGAACACTGAAGCTTTCTTT.

V is TRBV11-2 and J is TRBJ2-3; D is possibly TRBD1 (5 bases). Trimming pared 5 bases from V and 8 bases from J, leaving 11 bases between. In germline, CDR1 is SGHAT, CDR2 FQNNGV. This CDR3 contains 12 residues. The CDR3 sequence: CASSRQISTQYF. The DNA for the CDR3 is TGTGCCAGCAGCCGACAGATTTCTACGCAGTATTTT.

V usage is TRBV18 and J usage is TRBJ2-3; weak D call: TRBD1 (5 bases). Trimming removed 2 bases from V and 2 bases from J, with 11 bases in between. The CDR3 loop spans 15 amino acids. Germline V gives CDR1 KGHSH, CDR2 LQKENI. CDR3 protein: CASSPFGANTDTQYF. DNA of the CDR3: TGTGCCAGCTCACCATTTGGGGCGAACACAGATACGCAGTATTTT.

This clone was counted many times. CDR3 sequence: CASRRTGVNTEAFF. In DNA, the CDR3 is TGTGCCAGCAGACGGACAGGGGTGAACACTGAAGCTTTCTTT. This chain links TRBV6-1 with TRBJ1-1; 9 nucleotides match TRBD1. Trimming removed 6 bases from V and 0 bases from J; junction bases left unmatched: 2. The V gene's germline CDR1 is MNHNS and CDR2 SASEGT. This CDR3 is built from 14 residues.

A few counts support this clone. The chain uses TRBV19 and TRBJ2-7; 13 bases map to TRBD2. CDR1 and CDR2 (germline): LNHDA, SQIVND (reference sequence). V was clipped by 5 bases and J by 3 bases; unmatched bases: 10. The CDR3 sequence is 17 residues long. CDR3 nucleotide sequence: TGTGCCAGTAGTGCGACCACTAGCGGGAGGGCCAACTACGAGCAGTACTTC. Translated, it gives CASSATTSGRANYEQYF. Full variable domain (remainder filled in from reference TRBV19 and TRBJ2-7): DGGITQSPKYLFRKEGQNVTLSCEQNLNHDAMYWYRQDPGQGLRLIYYSQIVNDFQKGDIAEGYSVSREKKESFPLTVTSAQKNPTAFYLCASSATTSGRANYEQYFGPGTRLTVT.

The chain has TRBV4-3 and TRBJ2-6; D is uncertain. Germline V CDR1 and CDR2: LGHNA, YSLEER. The ends were cut back, 0 bases at V and 0 bases at J, with 12 bases in the middle. The CDR3 is 18 residues long. The CDR3 bases are TGCGCCAGCAGCCAAGATCTATTGGGGATCTCTGGGGCCAACGTCCTGACTTTC. Its translation: CASSQDLLGISGANVLTF.

The chain is built from TRBV5-1 and TRBJ2-2, with D possibly being TRBD1 (6 bases). The V gene lost 6 bases and the J gene lost 4 bases, with 10 bases spanning the gap. The CDR3 spans 13 residues. The germline CDR1 and CDR2 sequences are SGHRS and YFSETQ. The CDR3 bases are TGCGCCAGCACGGACAGATTCACCGGGGAGCTGTTTTTT. Its translation: CASTDRFTGELFF.

The J gene is TRBJ1-5, the V gene TRBV9; no definite D call. The CDR3 loop spans 13 amino acids. Germline loops: CDR1 SGDLS, CDR2 YYNGEE. The V end was cut by 4 bases, the J end by 3 bases, with 8 bases between. The CDR3 region has the DNA TGTGCCAGCAGCTTGTCCGACAATCAGCCCCAGCATTTT. It translates to CASSLSDNQPQHF.

This clone came up once. The rearrangement uses TRBV6-5 and TRBJ2-7; TRBD2 agrees at 8 bases. From germline, CDR1 is MNHEY and CDR2 SVGAGI. The V segment lost 4 bases and the J segment 7 bases; nucleotides outside the gene matches: 9. The CDR3 runs to 14 residues. CDR3 amino acids: CASSWAAGVGEQYF. The CDR3 DNA sequence: TGTGCCAGCAGTTGGGCAGCGGGAGTGGGGGAGCAGTACTTC.

This chain links TRBV19 with TRBJ2-4, with D possibly matching TRBD2 (5 bases). This CDR3 comprises 14 residues. V was clipped by 3 bases and J by 3 bases, with 9 bases between them. Germline V gene lookup returns CDR1 LNHDA and CDR2 SQIVND (reference sequence). The CDR3 DNA is TGTGCCAGTAGTATGGGAGATGACAAAAACATTCAGTACTTC. It specifies CASSMGDDKNIQYF.

The chain combines TRBV27 with TRBJ2-7, with 8 bases that match TRBD2. The CDR3 loop spans 13 amino acids. The V gene's germline CDR1 is MNHEY and CDR2 SMNVEV (reference sequence). The junction had 2 bases not matched to a gene; V was cut back by 5 bases and J by 2 bases. As DNA, the CDR3 is TGTGCCAGCAGTCCAGCGGGGGCCTACGAGCAGTACTTC. Its protein product is CASSPAGAYEQYF.

The chain couples TRBV2 to TRBJ2-2, with 8 positions matching TRBD1. The CDR3 has 15 residues. The trim removed 4 bases at V and 6 bases at J, leaving 7 bases unmatched. In germline, CDR1 is SNHLY, CDR2 FYNNEI. In nucleotides, the CDR3 is TGTGCCAGCAGTGGTATGACAGGGGCCTCCGGGGAGCTGTTTTTT. Protein product: CASSGMTGASGELFF.

The chain links TRBV9 to TRBJ2-1, with 9 bases fitting TRBD2. Germline V gene lookup returns CDR1 SGDLS and CDR2 YYNGEE. This CDR3 spans 15 amino acids. The junction had 2 bases not matched to a gene; V was cut back by 3 bases and J by 1 base. The CDR3 is CASSATSGSYNEQFF. The CDR3 DNA follows: TGTGCCAGCAGCGCGACTAGCGGTTCCTACAATGAGCAGTTCTTC. The whole variable domain, filled in from reference TRBV9 and TRBJ2-1, reads DSGVTQTPKHLITATGQRVTLRCSPRSGDLSVYWYQQSLDQGLQFLIQYYNGEERAKGNILERFSAQQFPDLHSELNLSSLELGDSALYFCASSATSGSYNEQFFGPGTRLTVL.

The chain recombines TRBV6-6 with TRBJ2-1, with D hard to call. Looked up from germline, CDR1 is MNHNY and CDR2 is SVGAGI (reference sequence). The CDR3 loop spans 11 amino acids. Trimming removed 6 bases from V and 8 bases from J, with 8 bases in between. CDR3 DNA sequence: TGTGCCAGCAGCCGAGATGATGAGCAGTTCTTC. It is translated as CASSRDDEQFF.

This chain connects TRBV5-1 to TRBJ2-6; TRBD2 is a possible D gene (5 bases). There are 16 residues in the CDR3. Germline-derived CDR1 and CDR2 are SGHRS and YFSETQ. Trimming took 4 bases from V and 0 from J, leaving 11 bases between them. DNA of the CDR3: TGCGCCAGCAGCCCGGAGGTGGGCTCTGGGGCCAACGTCCTGACTTTC. Translation gives CASSPEVGSGANVLTF.

This sequence joins TRBV7-2 and TRBJ2-7; TRBD1 aligns across 8 bases. The ends lost 3 bases at V and 4 bases at J; junction bases unmatched: 8. Germline V lookup: CDR1 SGHTA, CDR2 FQGNSA. This CDR3 contains 15 residues. CDR3 in amino acids: CASSFTGTGPYEQYF. The CDR3, as DNA: TGTGCCAGCAGCTTCACCGGGACAGGTCCTTACGAGCAGTACTTC.

The V gene is TRBV6-1, the J gene TRBJ1-2; the D is unclear. The CDR3 runs 14 residues. Germline V gene sequence: CDR1 MNHNS, CDR2 SASEGT. V dropped 0 bases and J dropped 1 base, with 6 bases sitting between them. Here the CDR3 reads CASSEAGSNYGYTF. The CDR3 nucleotides read TGTGCCAGCAGTGAAGCGGGGAGTAACTATGGCTACACCTTC.

J is TRBJ2-3 and V is TRBV5-1; the match to TRBD2 covers 13 bases. The CDR3 has 16 amino acids. V was clipped by 4 bases and J by 6 bases; unmatched bases: 8. Germline V gene data show CDR1 as SGHRS and CDR2 as YFSETQ. The CDR3 coding sequence is TGCGCCAGCAGCCTACAACTAGCGGGGGGGTCGGATACGCAGTATTTT. This codes for CASSLQLAGGSDTQYF.

The V call is TRBV27, the J call TRBJ1-2; possible D gene TRBD1, 5 bases. CDR3 size: 13 residues. Per germline, CDR1 MNHEY and CDR2 SMNVEV (reference sequence). V was cut by 3 bases and J by 7 bases, with 12 bases left in between. CDR3 sequence reads: CASSLWGESGYTF. The CDR3 DNA is TGTGCCAGCAGTTTGTGGGGGGAAAGTGGCTACACCTTC.

V usage is TRBV30 and J usage is TRBJ2-1; D is possibly TRBD1 (5 bases). Germline assignment: CDR1 GTSNPN and CDR2 SVGIG (reference sequence). V lost 2 bases, J lost 0 bases, and 11 bases lay in between. The CDR3 loop spans 15 amino acids. The CDR3 DNA follows: TGTGCCTGGAGTAAGACAGAACTCTCCTACAATGAGCAGTTCTTC. Its translation is CAWSKTELSYNEQFF.

In its sample, this clone was seen a few times. The rearrangement joins TRBV7-2 to TRBJ2-7, with D maybe TRBD1 (5 bases). The CDR3 runs to 15 residues. V lost 6 bases and J 2 bases, leaving 17 bases between the germline ends. Germline V gives CDR1 SGHTA, CDR2 FQGNSA. Written as DNA, the CDR3 is TGTGCCAGCAGTTCAGAGAGTCTAGGGGCCTACGAGCAGTACTTC. Amino acids: CASSSESLGAYEQYF.

In this sample, this clone turned up a few times. This chain connects TRBV5-1 to TRBJ2-3; the match to TRBD1 covers 10 bases. V trimming: 7 bases; J trimming: 6 bases; junction bases outside the gene matches: 11. This CDR3 is built from 15 residues. Germline V gene lookup returns CDR1 SGHRS and CDR2 YFSETQ. CDR3 sequence reads: CASAPTGGSVDTQYF. CDR3 nucleotides: TGCGCCAGCGCCCCGACAGGGGGCAGTGTGGATACGCAGTATTTT.

V usage is TRBV10-2 and J usage is TRBJ1-5; D is uncertain. The V and J ends lost 3 bases and 6 bases respectively, with 3 bases between them. The CDR3 loop spans 11 amino acids. Looked up from germline, CDR1 is WSHSY and CDR2 is SAAADI. The CDR3 nucleotides read TGCGCCAGCAGTGACGCTCAGCCCCAGCATTTT. It translates to CASSDAQPQHF.

The J gene is TRBJ2-5, the V gene TRBV2; 7 bases are a match to TRBD2. Germline CDR1 reads SNHLY; CDR2 reads FYNNEI. This CDR3 spans 14 amino acids. V was pared by 4 bases and J by 1 base, with 3 bases of the junction left unmatched. The CDR3 DNA reads as TGTGCCAGCAGTGCAGCGGGGATCCAAGAGACCCAGTACTTC. Protein: CASSAAGIQETQYF. Drawing the rest from reference TRBV2 and TRBJ2-5, the complete variable domain is EPEVTQTPSHQVTQMGQEVILRCVPISNHLYFYWYRQILGQKVEFLVSFYNNEISEKSEIFDDQFSVERPDGSNFTLKIRSTKLEDSAMYFCASSAAGIQETQYFGPGTRLLVL.